The TCR beta chain described here comes from a study of T cells in narcolepsy. Background on the study: Healthy controls were enrolled alongside patients with narcolepsy type 1 or type 2. Study results and caveats: Autoreactive clone sequences were missing from some blood memory CD4+ repertoires. Blood of same and different patients, but not healthy controls, reportedly held recurring autoreactive clonotypes. Same-patient CSF and blood CD4+ T cell clonotypes included HCRT-specific and TRIB2-specific autoreactive ones.

Only in-frame clones appear in the TCRdb table, and some are missing; sequencing was by immunoSEQ multiplex PCR. Counted here are tens of thousands of clones, roughly 83% occurring once; the ten biggest clones make up 1.1%. As to this clone: Antigen specificity is unknown.

CDR3 length equals 18 residues. Germline-derived CDR1 and CDR2 are SGHRS and YFSETQ. This sequence originates from a human donor with narcolepsy. The chain couples TRBV5-1 to TRBJ2-5, with TRBD1 as a possible D gene (7 bases). The J call may not be correct, given that the DNA end is closer to TRBJ2-7. The sample consisted of CD45RA- memory CD4+ T cells from PBMCs. The DNA of the CDR3 is TGCGCCAGCAGCTTGGTAACCGGGACAGTGGGGGGCACCTACGAGCAGTACTTC. It yields the protein CASSLVTGTVGGTYEQYF.